Listed here are 8 T cell receptor beta chains from one sample, sequenced in a study of STAT5B mutations in CD4+ large granular lymphocyte leukemia. Using immunoSEQ multiplex PCR, the repertoire was profiled, and TCRdb retains in-frame clones only, with some absent. The sample shows roughly 30,000 clones, about two thirds of them seen only once. Sequencing was carried out using CD4+ T cells from blood buffy coats. The receptors derive from a human donor in good health.

The chain joins TRBV11-2 to TRBJ1-1; perhaps TRBD1 as D (6 bases). Trimming removed 4 bases from V and 0 bases from J, with 12 bases in between. This CDR3 has 15 amino acids. Per the germline V gene, CDR1 is SGHAT and CDR2 is FQNNGV. CDR3 nucleotides: TGTGCCAGCAGCTCGAGGGCAGGGGTGAACACTGAAGCTTTCTTT. The encoded protein is CASSSRAGVNTEAFF.

V is TRBV18 and J is TRBJ2-7; possibly TRBD1 for D (6 bases). Germline V gene sequence: CDR1 KGHSH, CDR2 LQKENI. V gave up 2 bases and J gave up 3 bases, with 14 bases separating them. The CDR3 is made up of 15 amino acids. CDR3 sequence reads: CASSPIWTAHYEQYF. The CDR3 DNA reads TGTGCCAGCTCACCAATCTGGACAGCCCACTACGAGCAGTACTTC.

The chain employs TRBV5-1 and TRBJ1-4, with D possibly matching TRBD1 (6 bases). Germline-derived CDR1 and CDR2 are SGHRS and YFSETQ. The CDR3 totals 15 residues. V shed 0 bases and J shed 6 bases, with 12 bases lying between them. The CDR3 nucleotides read TGCGCCAGCAGCTTGGACGCAGGGGAGGATGAAAAACTGTTTTTT. This encodes CASSLDAGEDEKLFF.

This clone has just one count. V gene TRBV6-1 combines with J gene TRBJ1-2; maybe TRBD1 (5 bases). The CDR3 is 14 residues long. The germline V gene encodes CDR1 MNHNS and CDR2 SASEGT. V was trimmed by 3 bases and J by 2 bases, leaving 10 bases between them. The CDR3, as DNA: TGTGCCAGCAGTGAGGGGGGGTCGAACTATGGCTACACCTTC. It translates to CASSEGGSNYGYTF.

The CDR3: CASKPGLQGVGNEKLFF. The CDR3 coding sequence is TGTGCCAGTAAGCCCGGGCTGCAGGGCGTGGGTAATGAAAAACTGTTTTTT. The V call is TRBV19, the J call TRBJ1-4; a weak D match, TRBD1 (5 bases). The CDR3 runs 17 residues. Per the germline V gene, CDR1 is LNHDA and CDR2 is SQIVND (reference sequence). V lost 7 bases and J lost 4, with 22 bases in between.

The genes are TRBV29-1 and TRBJ2-1, with D perhaps matching TRBD2 (6 bases). Trimming shortened V by 1 base and J by 15 bases, and 13 bases separated the two germline ends. The length of the CDR3 is 11 residues. From germline, CDR1 is SQVTM and CDR2 ANQGSEA. CDR3 sequence reads: CSVEAGDRWFF. CDR3 DNA sequence: TGCAGCGTTGAAGCGGGAGACCGCTGGTTCTTC.

This chain connects TRBV28 to TRBJ2-7; 8 nucleotides line up with TRBD1. Germline CDR1 is MDHEN and CDR2 is SYDVKM. CDR3 length: 14 residues. The trim removed 4 bases at V and 5 bases at J, leaving 7 bases unmatched. The CDR3 sequence: CASSSTTGENEQYV. The CDR3 DNA is TGTGCCAGCAGTTCGACGACAGGGGAAAACGAGCAGTACGTC.

The J gene is TRBJ1-1, the V gene TRBV5-8, with D perhaps TRBD1 (5 bases). Germline V gene data show CDR1 as SGHTS and CDR2 as YDEGEE. CDR3 length: 14 amino acids. V was shortened by 7 bases and J by 0 bases, with 13 bases between the two germline ends. The CDR3 reads CASSVQGLNTEAFF. The CDR3 DNA follows: TGTGCCAGCTCGGTCCAGGGATTGAACACTGAAGCTTTCTTT.